Each of the 3 T cell receptor beta chains below was sequenced from the same sample in a study of regulatory T cells in long-lasting Graves disease. The time point was: persistent/refractory GD, antithyroid drugs over 5 years with positive TRAb. From PBMCs, RNA was extracted and then used to make the TCR library. Investigators prepared the TCR beta libraries by applying iRepertoire HTBI primers and Arm-PCR of CDR3 regions. TCRdb independently ran MiXCR on the multiplex PCR reads; one entry per CDR3 protein. The sample has a few hundred thousand distinct CDR3 sequences, less than 25% seen once. This specimen was peripheral blood mononuclear cells (PBMCs), taken when the disease was refractory, from a patient treated with antithyroid drugs. Every receptor here comes from a female donor with Graves disease.

The J gene is TRBJ1-2, the V gene TRBV19, with TRBD1 matching over 7 bases. The CDR3 contains 14 residues. CDR1 LNHDA and CDR2 SQIVND come from the germline V gene (reference sequence). Trimming removed 3 bases from V and 5 bases from J; junction bases left unmatched: 6. The CDR3 DNA follows: TGTGCCAGTAGTATGGGGGACAGCCCTTATGGCTACACCTTC. It yields the protein CASSMGDSPYGYTF.

The chain carries TRBV27 and TRBJ2-5; 10 bases are shared with TRBD2. The CDR3 is made up of 13 amino acids. The germline gives CDR1 MNHEY, CDR2 SMNVEV (reference sequence). V shed 5 bases, J shed 5 bases, and the junction held 2 bases outside the gene matches. This CDR3 reads CASSPLAGETQYF. DNA for the CDR3: TGTGCCAGCAGTCCACTAGCGGGGGAGACCCAGTACTTC.

This clonotype appeared many times. The chain joins TRBV7-9 to TRBJ2-5; TRBD2 matches 7 bases. Germline loops: CDR1 SEHNR, CDR2 FQNEAQ (reference sequence). CDR3 length equals 16 residues. J gave up 2 bases and V 2 bases, and 8 bases lay outside the gene matches. The chain's CDR3 is CASSLMVGGGQETQYF. Here the CDR3 DNA reads TGTGCCAGCAGCTTAATGGTTGGCGGGGGACAAGAGACCCAGTACTTC.